This T cell receptor (beta chain) was captured in a study of T-cell reconstitution after alpha-beta-depleted transplantation in children. Findings and limits, study-wide: Some patients' high day-60 TCRbeta diversity was attributed to recipient cells surviving conditioning. By one year post-transplant, T-cell counts and diversity largely arose from T cells that were newly produced. Expanded graft clones numbering several hundred reportedly gave rise to alpha-beta T cells about two months after transplant.

As concerns this clonotype: Its antigen is currently unknown.

The CDR3 spans 17 residues. Trimming left V 2 bases short and J 5 bases short, with 19 bases between. In germline, CDR1 is SGDLS, CDR2 YYNGEE. It was with unique molecular identifiers that the TCRbeta library was prepared. TCRdb analysed the PCR reads with MiXCR anew, one entry per CDR3 protein. The data hold 600,000 or so distinct CDR3 sequences, with approximately 22% observed a single time. The sequence was obtained from a boy younger than two who had a stem cell transplant for acute myeloid leukemia, so the T cells may come from the graft donor. The chain carries TRBV9 and TRBJ1-4, with D possibly TRBD1 on 6 matching bases. The sample in question was PBMCs, mostly from graft donor cells, obtained 360 days after TCRalphabeta/CD19-depleted stem cell transplant. The CDR3 here is CASSVLGGTLPNEKLFF. In DNA form, the CDR3 reads TGTGCCAGCAGCGTCCTAGGGGGGACCTTACCGAATGAAAAACTGTTTTTT.